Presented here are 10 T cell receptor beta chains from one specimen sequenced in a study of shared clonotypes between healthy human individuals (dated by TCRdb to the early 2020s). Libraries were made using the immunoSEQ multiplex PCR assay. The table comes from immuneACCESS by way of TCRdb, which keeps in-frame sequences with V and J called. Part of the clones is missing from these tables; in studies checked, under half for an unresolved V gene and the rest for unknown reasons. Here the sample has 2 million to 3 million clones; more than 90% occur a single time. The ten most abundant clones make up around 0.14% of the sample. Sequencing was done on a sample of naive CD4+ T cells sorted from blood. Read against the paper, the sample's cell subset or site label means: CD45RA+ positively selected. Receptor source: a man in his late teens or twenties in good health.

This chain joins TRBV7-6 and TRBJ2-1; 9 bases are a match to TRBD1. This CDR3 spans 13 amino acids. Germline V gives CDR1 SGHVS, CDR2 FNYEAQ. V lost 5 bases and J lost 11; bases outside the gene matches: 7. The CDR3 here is CASSPGQGAQQFF. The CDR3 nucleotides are TGTGCCAGCAGCCCGGGACAGGGAGCTCAGCAGTTCTTC. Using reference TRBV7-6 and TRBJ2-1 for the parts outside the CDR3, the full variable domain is GAGVSQSPRYKVTKRGQDVALRCDPISGHVSLYWYRQALGQGPEFLTYFNYEAQQDKSGLPNDRFSAERPEGSISTLTIQRTEQRDSAMYRCASSPGQGAQQFFGPGTRLTVL.

For the CDR3, the DNA is TGTGCCAGCAGTTTATCGAGAATCAGCGGGGAGCTGTTTTTT. This sequence encodes CASSLSRISGELFF. This chain uses TRBV27 with TRBJ2-2; D remains unclear. This CDR3 has 14 amino acids. Trimming left V 0 bases short and J 7 bases short, with 9 bases between. Germline CDR1 is MNHEY and CDR2 is SMNVEV (reference sequence).

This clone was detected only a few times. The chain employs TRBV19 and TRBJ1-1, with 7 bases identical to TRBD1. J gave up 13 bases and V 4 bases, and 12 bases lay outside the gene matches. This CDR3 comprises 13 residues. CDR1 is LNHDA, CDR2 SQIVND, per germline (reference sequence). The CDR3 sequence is CASSTVRGEKCFF. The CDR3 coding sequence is TGTGCCAGTAGTACGGTCAGGGGGGAGAAATGTTTCTTT.

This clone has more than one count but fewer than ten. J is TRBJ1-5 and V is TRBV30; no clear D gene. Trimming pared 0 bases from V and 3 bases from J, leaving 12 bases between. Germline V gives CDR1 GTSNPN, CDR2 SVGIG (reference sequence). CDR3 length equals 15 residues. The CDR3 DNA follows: TGTGCCTGGAGTGTACGAGGGAAACTCAATCAGCCCCAGCATTTT. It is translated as CAWSVRGKLNQPQHF.

As DNA, the CDR3 is TGTGCCAGCTCACCCATAGCGGGAGGGTACGAGCAGTACTTC. It translates to CASSPIAGGYEQYF. The chain uses TRBV18 and TRBJ2-7; 11 bases map to TRBD2. Germline CDR1 and CDR2: KGHSH and LQKENI. V gave up 3 bases and J gave up 4 bases; unmatched junction bases: 2. This CDR3 region has 14 residues.

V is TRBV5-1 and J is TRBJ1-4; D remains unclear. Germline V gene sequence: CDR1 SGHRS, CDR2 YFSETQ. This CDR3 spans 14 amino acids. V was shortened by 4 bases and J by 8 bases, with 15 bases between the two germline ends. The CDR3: CASSPVISDEKLFF. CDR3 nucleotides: TGCGCCAGCAGCCCTGTAATTTCGGACGAAAAACTGTTTTTT.

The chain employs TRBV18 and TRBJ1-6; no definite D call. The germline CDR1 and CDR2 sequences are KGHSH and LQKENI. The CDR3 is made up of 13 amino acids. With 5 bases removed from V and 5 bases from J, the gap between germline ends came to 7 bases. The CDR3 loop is CASSSNNNSPLHF. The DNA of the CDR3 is TGTGCCAGCTCATCAAACAATAATTCACCCCTCCACTTT.

CDR3 sequence: CASSAPGQGNTGELFF. The CDR3 coding sequence is TGTGCCAGCAGCGCCCCGGGACAGGGGAACACCGGGGAGCTGTTTTTT. This chain links TRBV9 with TRBJ2-2; 9 nucleotides line up with TRBD1. The length of the CDR3 is 16 residues. Trimming took 3 bases from V and 1 from J; bases not matched to a gene: 4. The V gene's germline CDR1 is SGDLS and CDR2 YYNGEE. Combining the CDR3 with reference TRBV9 and TRBJ2-2 gives the whole variable domain DSGVTQTPKHLITATGQRVTLRCSPRSGDLSVYWYQQSLDQGLQFLIQYYNGEERAKGNILERFSAQQFPDLHSELNLSSLELGDSALYFCASSAPGQGNTGELFFGEGSRLTVL.

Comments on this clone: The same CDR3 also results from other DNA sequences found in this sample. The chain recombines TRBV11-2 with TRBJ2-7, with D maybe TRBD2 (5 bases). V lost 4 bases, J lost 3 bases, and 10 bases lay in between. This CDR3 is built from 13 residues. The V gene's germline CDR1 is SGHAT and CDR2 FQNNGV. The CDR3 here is CASSSRGSYEQYF. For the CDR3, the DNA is TGTGCCAGCAGCTCCCGGGGAAGCTACGAGCAGTACTTC.

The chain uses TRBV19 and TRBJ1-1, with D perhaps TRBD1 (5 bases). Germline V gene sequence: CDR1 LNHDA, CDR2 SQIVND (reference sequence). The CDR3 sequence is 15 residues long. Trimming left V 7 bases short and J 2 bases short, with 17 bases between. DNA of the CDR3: TGTGCCAGTAATAACGTAGGCCAGGGAAACACTGAAGCTTTCTTT. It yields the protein CASNNVGQGNTEAFF.